The table lists the clone carrying this T cell receptor (beta chain) with a few counts. No antigen is known for it. This sample was included in a study of regulatory T cells in long-lasting Graves disease. Study-wide context: By definition, persistent Graves' disease involved antithyroid drugs for over 5 years alongside positive TSH receptor antibodies. Study conclusions and caveats: Graves' patients with persistent disease showed TCR diversity lower than patients newly diagnosed. It was in persistent disease that TRBV28, TRBJ1-2 and TRBJ2-5 were favored.

Time point of the sample: persistent/refractory GD, antithyroid drugs over 5 years with positive TRAb. PBMC RNA served as the TCR library source. The CDR3 spans 14 residues. V lost 6 bases to trimming and J lost 0 bases, with 12 bases between them. Germline V gene sequence: CDR1 DFQATT, CDR2 SNEGSKA (reference sequence). For TCR beta, libraries came from iRepertoire HTBI primers and Arm-PCR of CDR3 regions. TCRdb reanalysed the multiplex PCR reads using MiXCR and keeps one entry per CDR3 protein. The sample has a few hundred thousand distinct CDR3 sequences; roughly a fifth are singletons. Sequences were derived from peripheral blood mononuclear cells (PBMCs), sampled when the disease was refractory, from a patient treated with antithyroid drugs. The receptor was isolated from a female donor with Graves disease. The chain joins TRBV20-1 to TRBJ1-3; D remains unclear. The CDR3 reads CSAGTASSGNTIYF. In DNA, the CDR3 is TGCAGTGCGGGTACTGCCAGCTCTGGAAACACCATATATTTT.